The present T cell receptor (beta chain) was sequenced within a study of PD-L1 blockade in urothelial cancer. The method was immunoSEQ multiplex PCR; TCRdb's version includes in-frame clones alone and lacks a portion of them. The table lists more than 95,000 clones, roughly 91% of them singletons, with under 2% in the top ten. The CDR3 spans 13 residues. The V and J ends lost 5 bases and 3 bases respectively, with 8 bases between them. Germline lookup yields CDR1 MDHEN and CDR2 SYDVKM. Noted time point: peripheral blood 6 weeks after treatment start. Between 1 and 8 samples per patient were obtained, pretreatment and on-treatment.

This receptor was obtained from a man in his 60s with urothelial cancer. The input for sequencing was PBMCs, taken around atezolizumab (anti-PD-L1) treatment. V usage is TRBV28 and J usage is TRBJ2-1, with D tentatively TRBD1 (6 bases). In DNA, the CDR3 is TGTGCCAGCAGTCCGGACAGCTACAATGAGCAGTTCTTC. The encoded protein is CASSPDSYNEQFF.